The entry below gives a single T cell receptor beta chain sequence along with its context. The antigen is undetermined. The sample comes from a study of cytomegalovirus exposure and HLA in healthy donors. PCR employed 60 Vbeta and 13 Jbeta primers. Sequencing was performed with immunoSEQ multiplex PCR; in TCRdb, only in-frame clones are kept and a portion is missing. In the table there are some 180,000 clones, around 78% of which are singletons. Findings of the study overall: More than 150 TCR beta chains were listed as cytomegalovirus-associated. A later analysis linked a missense variant in DCLRE1C to the trimming of TCR beta V and J genes. Indistinguishable V segments, including TRBV6-2 and TRBV6-3, were excluded. According to an earlier analysis, most TCR beta V segments yielded productive rearrangements about 90% or about 30% of the time.

The CDR3 is 9 amino acids. V gave up 8 bases and J gave up 7 bases, with 8 bases separating them. Germline V lookup: CDR1 DFQATT, CDR2 SNEGSKA (reference sequence). This TCR was recovered from a man aged 18-30 years in good health and CMV-seronegative. The gene calls are TRBV20-1 and TRBJ1-2; weak D call: TRBD1 (5 bases). Source material: PBMCs. CDR3 bases: TGCAGTCCGGGGGGTGGCTACACCTTC. It translates to CSPGGGYTF.